This T cell receptor beta chain emerged from a study of tumor-infiltrating lymphocytes in oesophageal squamous cell carcinoma. One entry per CDR3 protein results from TCRdb running MiXCR on the PCR reads. The sample lists more than 10,000 distinct CDR3 sequences; approximately 50% were seen once. By frequency in the sample, this clonotype is medium-sized. The CDR3 length is 14 residues. V trimming: 5 bases; J trimming: 6 bases; junction bases outside the gene matches: 5. The germline gives CDR1 SGHRS, CDR2 YFSETQ. This clonotype was obtained from a male donor with esophageal squamous cell carcinoma. The sample taken for sequencing was esophageal tumor tissue. The chain recombines TRBV5-1 with TRBJ2-1, with 10 nucleotides matching TRBD1. The CDR3 sequence: CASSVDRGGNEQFF. CDR3 nucleotide sequence: TGCGCCAGCAGTGTGGACAGGGGGGGCAATGAGCAGTTCTTC.